Shown below are 32 T cell receptor beta chains from a single sample sequenced in a study of spatial heterogeneity in lung cancer. MiXCR, applied by TCRdb to the 5' RACE reads, yields one record per CDR3 protein. The sample shows roughly 3,200 distinct CDR3 sequences, 25% to 35% of them seen only once. As to time point: sample taken at primary tumor resection. Unsorted tumor, nontumor lung tissue or cryopreserved PBMC supplied the whole RNA. The input for sequencing was PBMCs, taken at surgery. These TCRs come from a female donor with early-stage non-small cell lung cancer.

Comment on this clonotype: The size of this beta chain means little, since it is a stray read in a library made for alpha chains. This chain joins TRBV14 and TRBJ2-7; D may be TRBD1 (5 bases). Per the germline V gene, CDR1 is SGHDN and CDR2 is FVKESK. The CDR3 extends over 13 amino acids. Trimming stripped 1 base from V and 5 bases from J, with 9 bases between. CDR3 sequence: CASSQVRAHEQYF. DNA of the CDR3: TGTGCCAGCAGCCAAGTCAGGGCCCACGAGCAGTACTTC.

With regard to this clonotype: This beta chain is an unintended read in a library built for alpha chains; its size means little. The chain is built from TRBV7-9 and TRBJ2-4, with D uncertain. The CDR3 totals 15 residues. Germline lookup yields CDR1 SEHNR and CDR2 FQNEAQ (reference sequence). Trimming took 0 bases from V and 1 from J, leaving 7 bases between them. The CDR3 loop reads CASSLAAGAKNIQYF. The CDR3 DNA is TGTGCCAGCAGCTTAGCCGCTGGCGCCAAAAACATTCAGTACTTC. Supplemented by reference TRBV7-9 and TRBJ2-4, the full variable domain reads DTGVSQNPRHKITKRGQNVTFRCDPISEHNRLYWYRQTLGQGPEFLTYFQNEAQLEKSRLLSDRFSAERPKGSFSTLEIQRTEQGDSAMYLCASSLAAGAKNIQYFGAGTRLSVL.

Concerning this clonotype itself: This beta chain is an unintended read in a library built for alpha chains; its size means little. The J gene is TRBJ2-1, the V gene TRBV9; the D gene could be TRBD1 or TRBD2 (5 bases each). The CDR3 has 16 amino acids. Between the trimmed V and J ends, which lost 0 bases and 3 bases, there was a span of 13 bases. Germline CDR1 and CDR2: SGDLS and YYNGEE. The CDR3 spells CASSVGGGSFYNEQFF. The CDR3 DNA follows: TGTGCCAGCAGCGTAGGGGGCGGGTCCTTCTACAATGAGCAGTTCTTC.

As to this clonotype: This beta chain is an unintended read in a library built for alpha chains; its size means little. The chain employs TRBV4-3 and TRBJ2-1; 9 bases align to TRBD2. Germline V gene lookup returns CDR1 LGHNA and CDR2 YSLEER. With 5 bases clipped from V and 1 base from J, the junction kept 6 bases outside the gene matches. The CDR3 is 16 residues long. The CDR3 nucleotides are TGCGCCAGCAGCTCAAAAGCGGGAGGATCCTACAATGAGCAGTTCTTC. Residues: CASSSKAGGSYNEQFF.

Remarks on this clonotype: The junction departs from the called germline gene at one end, perhaps through a read error. This beta chain lies outside the target of a library built for alpha chains; its clone size means little. This chain uses TRBV15 with TRBJ2-1, with 10 bases aligning to TRBD2. In germline, CDR1 is LNHNV, CDR2 YYDKDF (reference sequence). This CDR3 is built from 15 residues. The CDR3, as DNA: TGTGCCACCCGCAGCGGGAGGGGAACCTACAATGAGCAGTTCTTC. It specifies CATRSGRGTYNEQFF.

In its sample, this clonotype was seen a few times. Within a library made for alpha chains, this beta chain is off target, and its count is uninformative. The rearrangement uses TRBV18 and TRBJ2-1; D may be TRBD2 (6 bases). V was trimmed by 0 bases and J by 1 base, leaving 13 bases between them. The CDR3 is 17 residues long. Germline V gene data show CDR1 as KGHSH and CDR2 as LQKENI. The CDR3 is CASSPPMGGISYNEQFF. The CDR3 bases are TGTGCCAGCTCACCACCGATGGGGGGAATATCCTACAATGAGCAGTTCTTC.

Sample share makes this clonotype medium-sized. As an off-target read in a library built for alpha chains, this beta chain has a frequency of little significance. The genes are TRBV7-8 and TRBJ2-1; TRBD2 aligns across 9 bases. The CDR3 totals 18 residues. The V gene end was trimmed by 3 bases and the J gene end by 2 bases; junction bases not matched to a gene: 11. Germline V gives CDR1 SGHVS, CDR2 FQNEAQ. CDR3 amino acids: CASSLDELAGVPYNEQFF. CDR3 bases: TGTGCCAGCAGCTTGGATGAACTAGCGGGCGTTCCCTACAATGAGCAGTTCTTC.

This clonotype was counted a few times. The size of this beta chain means little, since it is a stray read in a library made for alpha chains. CDR3 residues: CASSLGGTVLEQYF. The CDR3 bases are TGTGCCAGCAGTTTGGGTGGGACAGTGCTCGAGCAGTACTTC. The chain uses TRBV28 and TRBJ2-7; TRBD1 matches at 7 bases. V trimming: 3 bases; J trimming: 6 bases; junction bases outside the gene matches: 8. There are 14 residues in the CDR3. Germline CDR1 reads MDHEN; CDR2 reads SYDVKM.

As concerns this clonotype: A library prepared for alpha chains yielded this beta chain as an off-target read; its size is of little meaning. CDR3 DNA: TGCAGTGCCCAGCAAAGCGGGAGATCAGATACGCAGTATTTT. Its protein product is CSAQQSGRSDTQYF. The chain employs TRBV20-1 and TRBJ2-3; 8 bases are shared with TRBD2. CDR3 length: 14 amino acids. The germline V gene has CDR1 DFQATT and CDR2 SNEGSKA (reference sequence). The V gene end was trimmed by 6 bases and the J gene end by 4 bases; junction bases not matched to a gene: 9.

This clonotype was found a few times. Since it is a stray read in a library aimed at alpha chains, this beta chain has a size that is not meaningful. This chain joins TRBV2 and TRBJ2-1; weak D call: TRBD2 (5 bases). The CDR3 sequence is 15 residues long. Trimming shortened V by 8 bases and J by 8 bases, and 22 bases separated the two germline ends. Germline V gene lookup returns CDR1 SNHLY and CDR2 FYNNEI. CDR3 sequence reads: CASRRSGAQGDEQFF. CDR3 sequence (DNA): TGTGCCAGCCGCCGAAGCGGAGCGCAAGGCGATGAGCAGTTCTTC.

In its sample, this clonotype was seen once. In a library made to pick up alpha chains, this beta chain is a stray read with a size that means little. This chain connects TRBV4-2 to TRBJ2-7; 9 bases are a match to TRBD1. The length of the CDR3 is 16 residues. Trimming at V came to 4 bases and at J to 3 bases, leaving 10 bases not matched to a gene. CDR1 LGHNA and CDR2 YNFKEQ come from the germline V gene. CDR3: CASSRAGTGNFYEQYF. CDR3 DNA: TGTGCCAGCAGCCGAGCCGGGACAGGGAACTTCTACGAGCAGTACTTC.

In this sample, this clonotype turned up a few times. Found in a library prepared for alpha chains, this beta chain is an off-target read, and its abundance has little meaning. This rearrangement joins TRBV6-5 to TRBJ2-2; 7 bases line up with TRBD2. Trimming at V came to 0 bases and at J to 6 bases, leaving 4 bases not matched to a gene. Germline V gene sequence: CDR1 MNHEY, CDR2 SVGAGI. This CDR3 region has 15 residues. CDR3 in amino acids: CASSYSGTTAGELFF. As DNA, the CDR3 is TGTGCCAGCAGTTACTCGGGGACTACGGCCGGGGAGCTGTTTTTT.

A word on this clonotype: A library made for alpha chains picked up this beta chain off target, so its size means little. This sequence joins TRBV6-5 and TRBJ2-3; D assignment may be TRBD1 or TRBD2 (6 bases each). The CDR3 extends over 16 amino acids. With 2 bases removed from V and 2 bases from J, the gap between germline ends came to 14 bases. Looked up from germline, CDR1 is MNHEY and CDR2 is SVGAGI. The CDR3 DNA reads TGTGCCAGCAGTTACCTCGGGGGCCAGCCCACAGATACGCAGTATTTT. Protein sequence: CASSYLGGQPTDTQYF.

Points on this clonotype: This beta chain lies outside the target of a library built for alpha chains; its clone size means little. The chain combines TRBV6-1 with TRBJ2-7; maybe TRBD1 (6 bases). Trimming took 2 bases from V and 6 from J, leaving 11 bases between them. Germline lookup yields CDR1 MNHNS and CDR2 SASEGT. The CDR3 runs to 13 residues. The CDR3 nucleotides read TGTGCCAGCAGTGAATCAGGGGAAGGCGAGCAGTACTTC. Protein sequence: CASSESGEGEQYF.

With regard to this clonotype: Found in a library prepared for alpha chains, this beta chain is an off-target read, and its abundance has little meaning. The V gene is TRBV20-1, the J gene TRBJ2-2, with 9 bases lining up with TRBD1. The CDR3 runs 19 residues. Germline-derived CDR1 and CDR2 are DFQATT and SNEGSKA (reference sequence). The V and J ends lost 0 bases and 0 bases, in that order; junction bases with no gene match: 11. CDR3: CSARDPGTGRLANTGELFF. DNA for the CDR3: TGCAGTGCTAGAGACCCCGGGACAGGGAGATTGGCGAACACCGGGGAGCTGTTTTTT.

About this clonotype itself: As an off-target read in a library built for alpha chains, this beta chain has a frequency of little significance. The chain joins TRBV6-6 to TRBJ2-7; D is unclear. This CDR3 is 11 amino acids long. The V end lost 8 bases, the J end lost 1 base, and 6 bases lay between the germline ends. The germline V gene encodes CDR1 MNHNY and CDR2 SVGAGI (reference sequence). Here the CDR3 DNA reads TGTGCCAGCTGCGGTTCCTACGAGCAGTACTTC. It translates to CASCGSYEQYF.

By its share, this clonotype is medium-sized (0.01 to 0.1%). This beta chain came through as a stray read in a library set up for alpha chains, and its size says little. The rearrangement links TRBV29-1 to TRBJ2-3, with D maybe TRBD1 (5 bases). In germline, CDR1 is SQVTM, CDR2 ANQGSEA. This CDR3 is 16 amino acids long. The CDR3 DNA follows: TGCAGGAAAATTAGACAGTCCGCTCCAGGCACAGATACGCAGTATTTT. Translating it yields CRKIRQSAPGTDTQYF.

As regards this clonotype: This beta chain turned up in a library designed for alpha chains; as an off-target read, its abundance says little. The DNA for the CDR3 is TGTGCCAGCAGCCGAGCAGGGTCGAGGAGCTCCTACGAGCAGTACTTC. Protein: CASSRAGSRSSYEQYF. The chain links TRBV7-9 to TRBJ2-7, with D perhaps matching TRBD1 (5 bases). V was cut by 5 bases and J by 0 bases, with 17 bases left in between. The germline V gene has CDR1 SEHNR and CDR2 FQNEAQ (reference sequence). The CDR3 contains 16 residues.

Remarks on this clonotype: This beta chain slipped into a library made for alpha chains as a stray read, so its size is not meaningful. CDR3 loop: CASSDWTGGSQPQHF. The CDR3 coding sequence is TGTGCCAGTAGTGACTGGACAGGGGGCAGTCAGCCCCAGCATTTT. J is TRBJ1-5 and V is TRBV19; 11 positions agree with TRBD1. Germline loops: CDR1 LNHDA, CDR2 SQIVND (reference sequence). Unmatched junction bases numbered 6, after V lost 5 bases and J lost 6 bases. There are 15 residues in the CDR3. Drawing the rest from reference TRBV19 and TRBJ1-5, the complete variable domain is DGGITQSPKYLFRKEGQNVTLSCEQNLNHDAMYWYRQDPGQGLRLIYYSQIVNDFQKGDIAEGYSVSREKKESFPLTVTSAQKNPTAFYLCASSDWTGGSQPQHFGDGTRLSIL.

A word on this clonotype: An end of the junction differs from the germline gene, which may be a read error. Because the library targeted alpha chains, this beta chain is an off-target read whose size means little. This rearrangement joins TRBV7-2 to TRBJ2-5; D gene uncertain. Per the germline V gene, CDR1 is SGHTA and CDR2 is FQGNSA. This CDR3 is 12 amino acids long. The CDR3 region is CASSFSGTLQNF. The CDR3 DNA reads as TGTGCCAGCAGCTTTAGTGGAACCCTTCAGAACTTC.

This clonotype has only a few counts. As an off-target read in a library built for alpha chains, this beta chain has a frequency of little significance. This chain connects TRBV7-9 to TRBJ2-3; D is possibly TRBD1 (6 bases). The CDR3 runs 15 residues. Germline CDR1 SEHNR, CDR2 FQNEAQ (reference sequence). V lost 4 bases to trimming and J lost 0 bases, with 11 bases between them. CDR3 sequence (DNA): TGTGCCAGCAGCTCCTGGACAGTAAGCACAGATACGCAGTATTTT. It translates to CASSSWTVSTDTQYF.

As regards this clonotype: This beta chain lies outside the target of a library built for alpha chains; its clone size means little. This sequence joins TRBV28 and TRBJ2-7; D not certain. This CDR3 is built from 11 residues. Germline V gene lookup returns CDR1 MDHEN and CDR2 SYDVKM. The V end was cut by 3 bases, the J end by 5 bases, with 5 bases between. The CDR3 loop is CASSFSNEQYF. The DNA for the CDR3 is TGTGCCAGCAGTTTTAGCAACGAGCAGTACTTC. Full variable domain (rest looked up from reference TRBV28 and TRBJ2-7): DVKVTQSSRYLVKRTGEKVFLECVQDMDHENMFWYRQDPGLGLRLIYFSYDVKMKEKGDIPEGYSVSREKKERFSLILESASTNQTSMYLCASSFSNEQYFGPGTRLTVT.

In regard to this clonotype: The size of this beta chain means little, since it is a stray read in a library made for alpha chains. The chain combines TRBV6-6 with TRBJ2-3; D is unclear. V was shortened by 5 bases and J by 2 bases, with 11 bases between the two germline ends. Per the germline V gene, CDR1 is MNHNY and CDR2 is SVGAGI (reference sequence). The CDR3 covers 14 residues. The CDR3 DNA is TGTGCCAGCAGTACGAACCGCTTCACAGATACGCAGTATTTT. It codes for CASSTNRFTDTQYF.

In its sample, this clonotype ranks as medium-sized. Within a library made for alpha chains, this beta chain is off target, and its count is uninformative. The V call is TRBV18, the J call TRBJ2-1, with TRBD1 as a possible D gene (6 bases). V was shortened by 3 bases and J by 12 bases, with 15 bases between the two germline ends. Germline values: CDR1 KGHSH, CDR2 LQKENI. This CDR3 is built from 13 residues. Here the CDR3 reads CASSPQDRQGQFF. In DNA form, the CDR3 reads TGTGCCAGCTCACCTCAAGACAGGCAAGGGCAGTTCTTC. Full variable domain (remainder filled in from reference TRBV18 and TRBJ2-1): NAGVMQNPRHLVRRRGQEARLRCSPMKGHSHVYWYRQLPEEGLKFMVYLQKENIIDESGMPKERFSAEFPKEGPSILRIQQVVRGDSAAYFCASSPQDRQGQFFGPGTRLTVL.

As concerns this clonotype: A library made for alpha chains picked up this beta chain off target, so its size means little. This chain uses TRBV28 with TRBJ2-7; D unclear. Trimming took off 2 bases at V and 7 bases at J, with 9 bases between the two ends. CDR3 length: 12 amino acids. CDR1 and CDR2 from the germline V gene are MDHEN and SYDVKM. This CDR3 is CASSLGVGEQYF. CDR3 DNA: TGTGCCAGCAGTTTAGGGGTCGGGGAGCAGTACTTC.

As to this clonotype: This beta chain appears as a stray read in a library generated for alpha chains; its size is not informative. V gene TRBV10-3 combines with J gene TRBJ2-1; the match to TRBD1 covers 7 bases. V was pared by 3 bases and J by 0 bases, with 5 bases of the junction left unmatched. Per the germline V gene, CDR1 is ENHRY and CDR2 is SYGVKD. The CDR3 consists of 16 residues. For the CDR3, the DNA is TGTGCCATCAGTGAAGGGGGCCCTAGCTCCTACAATGAGCAGTTCTTC. Translated, it gives CAISEGGPSSYNEQFF.

This clonotype was counted only a few times. Within a library made for alpha chains, this beta chain is off target, and its count is uninformative. This sequence joins TRBV2 and TRBJ2-3; maybe TRBD1 (6 bases). CDR3 size: 13 residues. The germline V and J ends were trimmed by 3 bases and 14 bases, with 18 bases remaining between them. Germline V CDR1 and CDR2: SNHLY, FYNNEI. This CDR3 is CASSDGLGTNPYF. CDR3 nucleotide sequence: TGTGCCAGCAGTGACGGCCTTGGGACAAATCCGTATTTT.

Concerning this clonotype itself: This beta chain is off target for a library built for alpha chains, so its abundance means little. The chain links TRBV5-1 to TRBJ2-7, with D possibly matching TRBD1 (6 bases). The CDR3 is 13 residues long. V dropped 0 bases and J dropped 4 bases, with 8 bases sitting between them. The germline V gene encodes CDR1 SGHRS and CDR2 YFSETQ. The CDR3 DNA follows: TGCGCCAGCAGCTTGGCTCAGGGGTACGAGCAGTACTTC. This sequence encodes CASSLAQGYEQYF.

A note on this clonotype: For a library built for alpha chains, this beta chain is a stray read; little rests on its size. The chain couples TRBV9 to TRBJ2-1; 9 bases map to TRBD1. In germline, CDR1 is SGDLS, CDR2 YYNGEE. This CDR3 is built from 17 residues. The ends lost 0 bases at V and 8 bases at J; junction bases unmatched: 12. The CDR3 nucleotides are TGTGCCAGCAGCGTAGCTACGGAGGGGACAGGGATGGATGAGCAGTTCTTC. It encodes CASSVATEGTGMDEQFF. The full variable domain, in which reference TRBV9 and TRBJ2-1 provide the parts outside the CDR3, is DSGVTQTPKHLITATGQRVTLRCSPRSGDLSVYWYQQSLDQGLQFLIQYYNGEERAKGNILERFSAQQFPDLHSELNLSSLELGDSALYFCASSVATEGTGMDEQFFGPGTRLTVL.

In its sample, this clonotype is medium-sized. Since it is a stray read in a library aimed at alpha chains, this beta chain has a size that is not meaningful. The rearrangement joins TRBV27 to TRBJ2-3, with D perhaps TRBD1 or TRBD2 (5 bases each). The ends were cut back, 5 bases at V and 0 bases at J, with 6 bases in the middle. The CDR3 covers 13 residues. Germline assignment: CDR1 MNHEY and CDR2 SMNVEV (reference sequence). For the CDR3, the DNA is TGTGCCAGCAGTCGGGACAGCACAGATACGCAGTATTTT. Translating gives CASSRDSTDTQYF.

This clonotype is classed as medium-sized (0.01 to 0.1%). This beta chain is an unintended read in a library built for alpha chains; its size means little. The chain couples TRBV7-6 to TRBJ2-7, with TRBD1 as a possible D gene (6 bases). Trimming took off 5 bases at V and 2 bases at J, with 13 bases between the two ends. The CDR3 extends over 14 amino acids. CDR1 is SGHVS and CDR2 is FNYEAQ in the germline V gene. The CDR3 DNA follows: TGTGCCAGCAGCCCGACAGGTCAAGCCTACGAGCAGTACTTC. Amino acid sequence: CASSPTGQAYEQYF.

A word on this clonotype: A library made for alpha chains picked up this beta chain off target, so its size means little. The rearrangement uses TRBV7-6 and TRBJ2-1; 12 positions match TRBD2. V lost 5 bases and J lost 6; bases outside the gene matches: 20. CDR1 is SGHVS, CDR2 FNYEAQ, per germline. CDR3 length equals 20 residues. The CDR3 region is CASSSYRLAGGQGGRNEQFF. The CDR3 nucleotides read TGTGCCAGCAGCAGCTATCGGCTAGCGGGAGGGCAGGGGGGTCGCAATGAGCAGTTCTTC.